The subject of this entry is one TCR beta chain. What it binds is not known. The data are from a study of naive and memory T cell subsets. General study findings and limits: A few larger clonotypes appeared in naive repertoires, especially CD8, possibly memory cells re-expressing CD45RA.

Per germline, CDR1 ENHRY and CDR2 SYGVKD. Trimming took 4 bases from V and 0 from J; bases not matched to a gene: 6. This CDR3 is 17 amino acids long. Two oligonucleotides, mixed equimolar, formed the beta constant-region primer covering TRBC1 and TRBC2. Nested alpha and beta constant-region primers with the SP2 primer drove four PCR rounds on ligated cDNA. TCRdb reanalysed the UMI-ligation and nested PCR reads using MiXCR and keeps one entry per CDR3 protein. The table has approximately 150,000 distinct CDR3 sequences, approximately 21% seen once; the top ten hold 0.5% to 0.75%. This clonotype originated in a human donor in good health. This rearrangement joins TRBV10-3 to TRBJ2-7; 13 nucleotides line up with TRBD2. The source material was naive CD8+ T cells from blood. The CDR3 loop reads CAISVGLAGTSSYEQYF. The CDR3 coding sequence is TGTGCCATCAGTGTGGGACTAGCGGGAACGAGCTCCTACGAGCAGTACTTC.